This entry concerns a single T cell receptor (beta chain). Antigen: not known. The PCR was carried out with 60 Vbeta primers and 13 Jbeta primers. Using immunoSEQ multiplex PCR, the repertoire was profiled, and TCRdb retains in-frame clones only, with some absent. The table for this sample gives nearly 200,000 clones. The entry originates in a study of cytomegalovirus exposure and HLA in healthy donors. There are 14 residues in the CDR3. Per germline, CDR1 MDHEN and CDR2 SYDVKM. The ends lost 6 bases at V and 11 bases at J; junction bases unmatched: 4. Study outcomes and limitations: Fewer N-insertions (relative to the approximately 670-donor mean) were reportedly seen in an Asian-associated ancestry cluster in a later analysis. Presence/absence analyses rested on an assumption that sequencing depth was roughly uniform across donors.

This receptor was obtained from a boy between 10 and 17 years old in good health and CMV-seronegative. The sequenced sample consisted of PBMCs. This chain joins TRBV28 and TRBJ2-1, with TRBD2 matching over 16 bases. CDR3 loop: CASRGLAGGVKQFF. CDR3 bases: TGTGCCAGCAGGGGACTAGCGGGGGGGGTCAAGCAGTTCTTC.